The entry that follows covers one TCR beta chain sequence. As yet, its antigen is unknown. This specimen comes from a study of blood T cells in healthy people across ages. Study as a whole: Using template switching, researchers captured about one barcoded beta molecule for each two T cells. Overall study results and limits: The fall in TCR beta diversity per million T cells was roughly linear with age. More naive CD4+ cells and higher diversity were found in long-lived than in aged donors.

Germline CDR1 reads MNHEY; CDR2 reads SMNVEV (reference sequence). This CDR3 is built from 14 residues. V lost 6 bases and J lost 3; bases outside the gene matches: 6. A J-beta primer mix and a sample-barcoded 5' primer were used in a second PCR of about 7 to 11 cycles. Unique molecular identifiers of 12 random nucleotides labeled each cDNA. TCRdb reprocessed the 5' RACE reads via MiXCR and lists one record per CDR3 protein. The repertoire has some 1,500,000 distinct CDR3 sequences, 35% to 45% of them found once; the top ten carry less than 5%. Sample: blood. The source is a woman aged 18-35 years in good health. This sequence joins TRBV27 and TRBJ1-1; TRBD1 aligns across 8 bases. CDR3 DNA: TGTGCCAGCAGGGACAGGGTGCGGCACACTGAAGCTTTCTTT. This codes for CASRDRVRHTEAFF.